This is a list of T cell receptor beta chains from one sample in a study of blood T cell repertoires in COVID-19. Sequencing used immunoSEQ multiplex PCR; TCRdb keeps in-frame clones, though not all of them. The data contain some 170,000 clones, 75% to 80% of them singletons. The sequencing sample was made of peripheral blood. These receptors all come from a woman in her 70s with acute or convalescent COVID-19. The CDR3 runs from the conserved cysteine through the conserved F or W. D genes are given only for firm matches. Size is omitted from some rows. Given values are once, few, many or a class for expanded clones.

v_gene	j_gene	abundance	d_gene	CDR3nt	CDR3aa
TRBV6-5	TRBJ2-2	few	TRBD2	TGTGCCAGCAGTTCCGGGACTAGCTCCTACACCGGGGAGCTGTTTTTT	CASSSGTSSYTGELFF
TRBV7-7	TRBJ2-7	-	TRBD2	TGTGCCAGCAGCCAAAATGGACTAGCGGGTGAGGAGCAGTACTTC	CASSQNGLAGEEQYF
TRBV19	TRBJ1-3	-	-	TGTGCCAGTAATGATGCGGCCGGAGGAAGAAACACCATATATTTT	CASNDAAGGRNTIYF
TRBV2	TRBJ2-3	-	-	TGTGCCAGCAGTGATGGGTCGGGGAACTCAGATACGCAGTATTTT	CASSDGSGNSDTQYF
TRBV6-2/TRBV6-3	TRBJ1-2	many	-	TGTGCCAGCAGCTGGAGTGGACAGAACGGGCTCCACTTC	CASSWSGQNGLHF
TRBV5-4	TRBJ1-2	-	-	TGTGCCAGCAGCTTTCCGGGACAAAGCTACACCTTC	CASSFPGQSYTF
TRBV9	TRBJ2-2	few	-	TGTGCCAGCAGCGTAGACAGGTCCGGGGAGCTGTTTTTT	CASSVDRSGELFF
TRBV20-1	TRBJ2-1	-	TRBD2	TGCAGTGCTAGTGAACGGGCGGGAGGGGTTAATGAGCAGTTCTTC	CSASERAGGVNEQFF
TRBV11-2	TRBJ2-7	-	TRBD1	TGTGCCAGCAGCCCACAGGGGAACCTCGAGCAGTACTTC	CASSPQGNLEQYF
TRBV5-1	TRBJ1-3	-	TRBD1	TGCGCCAGCAGCAAATTGACAGGGGGTTACTCTGGAAACACCATATATTTT	CASSKLTGGYSGNTIYF
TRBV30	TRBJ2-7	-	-	TGTGCCTCCAACAACAGGAACGGCGAGCAGTACTTC	CASNNRNGEQYF
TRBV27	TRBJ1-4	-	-	TGTGCCAGCAGCGGACAGTCTGAAAAACTGTTTTTT	CASSGQSEKLFF
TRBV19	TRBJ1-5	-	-	TGTGCCAGTAGCCCAGACAGGAATCAGCCCCAGCATTTT	CASSPDRNQPQHF
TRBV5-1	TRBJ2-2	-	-	TGCGCCAGCAGCTTGGTCCTAGTCGGCACCGGGGAGCTGTTTTTT	CASSLVLVGTGELFF
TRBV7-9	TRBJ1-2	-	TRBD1	TGTGCCAGCAGCCCGCGGGACAGGGAGGAGTATGGCTACACCTTC	CASSPRDREEYGYTF
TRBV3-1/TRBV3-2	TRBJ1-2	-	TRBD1	TGTGCCAGCAGCCAAGCGTCCGGGACAGGGGTCTACACCTTC	CASSQASGTGVYTF
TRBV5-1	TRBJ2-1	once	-	TGCGCCAGCAGCTTGCCTACGTACAATGAGCAGTTCTTC	CASSLPTYNEQFF
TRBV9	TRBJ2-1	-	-	TGTGCCAGCAGCCGGAAGGGGGGGCTAAATGAGCAGTTCTTC	CASSRKGGLNEQFF
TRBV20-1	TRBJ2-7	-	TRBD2	TGCAGTGCTAGTGAGACGGGAGGTCCGTACGAGCAGTACTTC	CSASETGGPYEQYF
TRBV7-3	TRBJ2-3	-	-	TGTGCCAGCAGCTCCAATCAGTTAGATACGCAGTATTTT	CASSSNQLDTQYF
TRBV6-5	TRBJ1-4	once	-	TGTGCCAGCAGAGAGGTAGAGGAAAAACTGTTTTTT	CASREVEEKLFF
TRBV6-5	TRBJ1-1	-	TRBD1	TGTGCCAGCAGTACCTACAGGGGGAGGACTGAAGCTTTCTTT	CASSTYRGRTEAFF
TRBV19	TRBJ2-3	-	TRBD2	TGTGCCAGTAGTAAGGGGACTAGCGGGAGCTTTACAGATACGCAGTATTTT	CASSKGTSGSFTDTQYF
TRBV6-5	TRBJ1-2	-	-	TGTGCCAGCAGAACCGGGTTGCTCTATGGCTACACCTTC	CASRTGLLYGYTF
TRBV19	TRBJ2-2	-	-	TGTGCCGGAGGAACAGGGCCGAACACCGGGGAGCTGTTTTTT	CAGGTGPNTGELFF
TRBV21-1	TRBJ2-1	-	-	TGTGCCAGCAGCAGGGTGCGGGGACCTAACAATGAGCAGTTCTTC	CASSRVRGPNNEQFF
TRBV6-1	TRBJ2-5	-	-	TGTGCCAGCAGTGAGCCCAGTCGGGGGGCCCCCGGGACCCAGTACTTC	CASSEPSRGAPGTQYF
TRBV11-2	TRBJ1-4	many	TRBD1	TGTGCCAGCAGCGACCTTCTCCAGGGGGGTGTTGAAAAACTGTTTTTT	CASSDLLQGGVEKLFF
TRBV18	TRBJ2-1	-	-	TGTGCCAGCTCACCTGTTAGAGAGGATGAGCAGTTCTTC	CASSPVREDEQFF
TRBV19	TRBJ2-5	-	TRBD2	TGTGCCAGTAGTATCAGGGCCGGGACTAGCGGGATACAGCAAGAGACCCAGTACTTC	CASSIRAGTSGIQQETQYF
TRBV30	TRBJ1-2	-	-	TGTGCCTGGACCTTACCCTCCTACGGGGACTATGGCTACACCTTC	CAWTLPSYGDYGYTF
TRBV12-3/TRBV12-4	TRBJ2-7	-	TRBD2	TGTGCCAGCAGTTTCGGGGGGGAGTACGAGCAGTACTTC	CASSFGGEYEQYF
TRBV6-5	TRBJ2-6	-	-	TGTGCCAGCCAAAGACTAGTCACCGGGGCCAACGTCCTGACTTTC	CASQRLVTGANVLTF